This entry is about one T cell receptor beta chain. These data originate in a study of cytomegalovirus exposure and HLA in healthy donors. The wider study: Ancestry clustering placed more than 80% of a few hundred genotyped donors in the Caucasian-associated cluster.

CDR3 length equals 15 residues. The PCR contained 60 Vbeta and 13 Jbeta primers. Assay: immunoSEQ multiplex PCR; the TCRdb copy retains only in-frame clones and omits some. The data hold about 88,000 clones, with 85% to 90% observed a single time. The rearrangement joins TRBV21-1 to TRBJ2-1; TRBD2 is taken as the D call from the table, unchecked against the DNA. TRBV21-1 is a pseudogene locus. Source material: PBMCs. This TCR was recovered from a man between 18 and 29 years old in good health and CMV-seronegative. The CDR3 here is CASSGGTSGLNEQFF. CDR3 nucleotide sequence: TGTGCCAGCAGCGGGGGGACTAGCGGGCTCAATGAGCAGTTCTTC.